The entry below gives a single TCR beta chain sequence along with its context. Germline lookup yields CDR1 ENHRY and CDR2 SYGVKD. The trim removed 2 bases at V and 3 bases at J, leaving 8 bases unmatched. The CDR3 has 16 amino acids. The sample originates from a study of shared clonotypes between healthy human individuals. Study context: Three plates each covered CD4 naive and memory; CD8 naive two, CD8 memory one.

Clones were read by immunoSEQ multiplex PCR, and TCRdb kept only the in-frame ones, dropping some. Of around 330,000 clones in the sample, about 74% were seen once. This chain joins TRBV10-3 and TRBJ2-7; TRBD2 agrees at 9 bases. Sample: memory CD4+ T cells sorted from blood. Noted subset: CD45RA-negative fraction. The sequence was collected from a man in his thirties or forties in good health. The CDR3 DNA reads as TGTGCCATCAGTGAGGGCGGGAGGGCCCTTCGCTACGAGCAGTACTTC. The encoded protein is CAISEGGRALRYEQYF.